This T cell receptor (beta chain) was observed in a study of control samples from healthy donors and cancer patients. Sequencing was performed with immunoSEQ multiplex PCR; in TCRdb, only in-frame clones are kept and a portion is missing. The sample has 350,000 to 450,000 clones, 90% seen once; the top ten hold around 6.5%. Sequenced sample: PBMCs. The receptor was derived from a man between 35 and 55 years old with head and neck cancer.

The CDR3 nucleotides are TGTGCCAGCAGCTCTCAGGGGACTAATGAAAAACTGTTTTTT. This sequence encodes CASSSQGTNEKLFF. This sequence joins TRBV7-6 and TRBJ1-4, with a weak D call TRBD1 (6 bases). CDR1 SGHVS and CDR2 FNYEAQ come from the germline V gene. The CDR3 runs to 14 residues. Trimming took off 4 bases at V and 2 bases at J, with 8 bases between the two ends.